Detailed here is one TCR beta chain. The antigen is not known. Per the germline V gene, CDR1 is SGHVS and CDR2 is FQNEAQ. The CDR3 totals 17 residues. V was clipped by 0 bases and J by 2 bases; unmatched bases: 9. This sample stems from a study of T cell responses to AZD1222 COVID-19 vaccine. Study findings and constraints: It should be noted that donors were predominantly white British and more often female, and clonal diversity was possibly underestimated. Reportedly, close to half of spike-specific TCRs are directed against unmutated variant regions.

Data came from immunoSEQ multiplex PCR; TCRdb stores just in-frame clones and leaves some out. The sample lists 120,000 or so clones, around 89% occurring once. The sequence came from an adult in good health. The J gene is TRBJ1-2, the V gene TRBV7-8; TRBD1 matches at 7 bases. The specimen was peripheral blood, collected on day 0 of MenACWY control vaccination. The CDR3 region has the DNA TGTGCCAGCAGCTTAGCGGCCTTCACAGGGGCCAACTATGGCTACACCTTC. Translation gives CASSLAAFTGANYGYTF.